These 27 T cell receptor beta chains were sequenced from one sample in a study of T cells in Graves' hyperthyroidism and ophthalmopathy. Researchers took RNA transcripts and amplified the TCR beta CDR3 regions from them. The HTBI primer set served for first-round RT-PCR of the TCR CDR3. From the multiplex PCR reads, TCRdb called clonotypes with MiXCR, one entry per CDR3 protein. The sample carries 730,000 or so distinct CDR3 sequences, roughly a sixth recorded once. The sequencing input was blood. The receptor source for this set is a woman between 50 and 59 years old with Graves' hyperthyroidism that later progressed to Graves' ophthalmopathy.

This clonotype came up once. J is TRBJ1-5 and V is TRBV19; D possibly corresponds to TRBD1 (5 bases). This CDR3 has 16 residues. Germline V CDR1 and CDR2: LNHDA, SQIVND (reference sequence). Trimming took off 3 bases at V and 4 bases at J, with 16 bases between the two ends. CDR3 loop: CASSIPDRGSNQPQHF. Here the CDR3 DNA reads TGTGCCAGTAGTATCCCGGACCGGGGGTCGAATCAGCCCCAGCATTTT.

This chain joins TRBV4-1 and TRBJ1-4; maybe TRBD1 (6 bases). V was cut by 5 bases and J by 9 bases, with 16 bases left in between. This CDR3 spans 14 amino acids. In germline, CDR1 is MGHRA, CDR2 YSYEKL. CDR3 region: CASSTGQFSKKLFF. CDR3 nucleotide sequence: TGCGCCAGCAGCACAGGACAGTTCAGTAAAAAACTGTTTTTT.

V usage is TRBV5-4 and J usage is TRBJ2-5, with a weak D call TRBD1 (6 bases). Germline CDR1 and CDR2: SGHNT and YYREEE (reference sequence). Trimming stripped 4 bases from V and 5 bases from J, with 18 bases between. CDR3 length equals 15 residues. The CDR3 reads CASSLLQGIGETQYF. In nucleotides, the CDR3 is TGTGCCAGCAGCCTCCTCCAGGGGATTGGGGAGACCCAGTACTTC.

This clonotype was recorded many times. As DNA, the CDR3 is TGTGCCAGCAGCTTAGAAGGGACTGGCAATCAGCCCCAGCATTTT. Its translation is CASSLEGTGNQPQHF. The rearrangement joins TRBV11-2 to TRBJ1-5, with a weak D call TRBD1 (5 bases). This CDR3 has 15 residues. Germline V gene lookup returns CDR1 SGHAT and CDR2 FQNNGV. V lost 0 bases and J lost 2, with 8 bases in between.

This clonotype was detected a few times. The chain uses TRBV20-1 and TRBJ1-1; D may be TRBD1 (5 bases). Germline lookup yields CDR1 DFQATT and CDR2 SNEGSKA (reference sequence). There are 10 residues in the CDR3. The V and J ends lost 5 bases and 4 bases respectively, with 5 bases between them. The CDR3 protein is CSAGTTEAFF. CDR3 DNA: TGCAGTGCTGGGACCACTGAAGCTTTCTTT.

This clonotype was detected only a few times. The chain carries TRBV5-6 and TRBJ1-5; weak D call: TRBD1 (6 bases). V lost 2 bases and J 0 bases, leaving 12 bases between the germline ends. The CDR3 totals 16 residues. Germline CDR1 is SGHDT and CDR2 is YYEEEE. The CDR3 nucleotides are TGTGCCAGCAGCTTTTACAGGGAATATAGCAATCAGCCCCAGCATTTT. Protein sequence: CASSFYREYSNQPQHF.

The table lists this clonotype with a few counts. This sequence joins TRBV15 and TRBJ2-3; TRBD1 aligns across 7 bases. CDR3 length equals 15 residues. The germline V gene encodes CDR1 LNHNV and CDR2 YYDKDF (reference sequence). J gave up 2 bases and V 7 bases, and 9 bases lay outside the gene matches. Here the CDR3 reads CATTQQDRPTDTQYF. The DNA of the CDR3 is TGTGCCACCACGCAGCAGGACAGGCCCACAGATACGCAGTATTTT.

This clonotype was observed at least ten times. The chain recombines TRBV12-3 or TRBV12-4 with TRBJ2-5; TRBD1 aligns across 8 bases. The J segment lost 7 bases and the V segment lost 5 bases, leaving 12 bases of the junction unmatched. The CDR3 runs to 15 residues. The CDR3 nucleotides read TGTGCCAGCAGTAGAGGACAGGGCCTTGGAGGGACCCAGTACTTC. It translates to CASSRGQGLGGTQYF.

Many counts were recorded for this clonotype. This chain connects TRBV12-3 or TRBV12-4 to TRBJ2-1; 10 nucleotides match TRBD2. V shed 1 base, J shed 10 bases, and the junction held 7 bases outside the gene matches. CDR3 length: 15 amino acids. The CDR3 region has the DNA TGTGCCAGCAGTTTAGGTCTAGCGGGGGCTGAAGAGCAGTTCTTC. Its protein is CASSLGLAGAEEQFF.

The chain has TRBV3-1 and TRBJ1-4; D unresolved. The CDR3 runs 14 residues. Trimming removed 3 bases at V and 6 bases at J, with 11 bases between. Looked up from germline, CDR1 is LGHDT and CDR2 is YNNKEL (reference sequence). The DNA of the CDR3 is TGTGCCAGCAGCCAGAGGTCGGTGGATGAAAAACTGTTTTTT. It codes for CASSQRSVDEKLFF.

This chain connects TRBV4-1 to TRBJ1-2; maybe TRBD1 (5 bases). V shed 1 base and J shed 8 bases, with 14 bases lying between them. The germline gives CDR1 MGHRA, CDR2 YSYEKL. This CDR3 has 14 residues. The CDR3 here is CASSQVIGAGGYTF. The CDR3 nucleotides read TGCGCCAGCAGCCAAGTAATAGGGGCTGGCGGCTACACCTTC.

The rearrangement links TRBV5-1 to TRBJ2-3, with 8 bases fitting TRBD2. Germline V CDR1 and CDR2: SGHRS, YFSETQ. The CDR3 runs 15 residues. V gave up 5 bases and J gave up 0 bases; unmatched junction bases: 5. The CDR3 bases are TGCGCCAGCAGGGGTAGCGGGGCCAGCACAGATACGCAGTATTTT. This gives the protein CASRGSGASTDTQYF. Together with reference TRBV5-1 and TRBJ2-3, the CDR3 gives the full variable domain: KAGVTQTPRYLIKTRGQQVTLSCSPISGHRSVSWYQQTPGQGLQFLFEYFSETQRNKGNFPGRFSGRQFSNSRSEMNVSTLELGDSALYLCASRGSGASTDTQYFGPGTRLTVL.

There are many counts of this clonotype. The V and J genes are TRBV3-1 and TRBJ1-2; a possible D gene is TRBD1 (5 bases). The V end lost 4 bases, the J end lost 4 bases, and 13 bases lay between the germline ends. Germline V lookup: CDR1 LGHDT, CDR2 YNNKEL (reference sequence). This CDR3 region has 14 residues. The DNA of the CDR3 is TGTGCCAGCAGCCTGACAGACCCTACCTATGGCTACACCTTC. Protein sequence: CASSLTDPTYGYTF.

There are many counts of this clonotype. As DNA, the CDR3 is TGTGCCAGCAGTTACAGGGACCGAGCGAACACTGAAGCTTTCTTT. Amino acid sequence: CASSYRDRANTEAFF. The chain links TRBV6-6 to TRBJ1-1, with a weak D call TRBD1 (5 bases). Germline V lookup: CDR1 MNHNY, CDR2 SVGAGI (reference sequence). V lost 2 bases, J lost 1 base, and 11 bases lay in between. The CDR3 runs 15 residues.

This clonotype occurred a few times. Here the CDR3 reads CASSPSPGRSNSPLHF. DNA for the CDR3: TGTGCCAGCTCACCTTCGCCGGGACGGAGTAATTCACCCCTCCACTTT. The chain combines TRBV18 with TRBJ1-6; tentatively, D is TRBD1 (5 bases). Germline values: CDR1 KGHSH, CDR2 LQKENI. The CDR3 spans 16 residues. V lost 3 bases, J lost 6 bases, and 15 bases lay in between.

This clonotype was picked up many times. The rearrangement links TRBV27 to TRBJ1-2; no reliable D call. Looked up from germline, CDR1 is MNHEY and CDR2 is SMNVEV (reference sequence). Trimming removed 0 bases from V and 1 base from J, with 6 bases in between. This CDR3 is built from 14 residues. The DNA of the CDR3 is TGTGCCAGCAGTTTATCTGCGGTTAACTATGGCTACACCTTC. Translated, it gives CASSLSAVNYGYTF.

The gene calls are TRBV7-3 and TRBJ2-7; no clear D gene. The germline V gene has CDR1 SGHTA and CDR2 FQGTGA. V was pared by 1 base and J by 4 bases, with 11 bases between. There are 14 residues in the CDR3. The CDR3 region is CASSLSPDTYEQYF. CDR3 coding DNA: TGTGCCAGCAGCTTAAGCCCAGACACTTACGAGCAGTACTTC.

The chain has TRBV6-5 and TRBJ2-5; 14 bases are shared with TRBD2. V lost 2 bases and J lost 5; bases outside the gene matches: 10. Germline assignment: CDR1 MNHEY and CDR2 SVGAGI. The CDR3 sequence is 18 residues long. CDR3 DNA sequence: TGTGCCAGCAGTTACAGAGGACTAGCGGGGGGCCGGAAGGAGACCCAGTACTTC. The encoded protein is CASSYRGLAGGRKETQYF.

This clonotype has a handful of counts. This chain links TRBV18 with TRBJ2-5; TRBD2 might be the D (5 bases). The V gene lost 3 bases and the J gene lost 3 bases, with 14 bases spanning the gap. Germline values: CDR1 KGHSH, CDR2 LQKENI. This CDR3 is 15 amino acids long. The CDR3 loop is CASSPEAPSKETQYF. The CDR3, as DNA: TGTGCCAGCTCACCGGAGGCCCCGTCGAAAGAGACCCAGTACTTC.

This clonotype was counted at least ten times. The chain joins TRBV20-1 to TRBJ1-4; D gene unclear. Germline V lookup: CDR1 DFQATT, CDR2 SNEGSKA (reference sequence). The CDR3 is made up of 14 amino acids. Trimming stripped 2 bases from V and 0 bases from J, with 7 bases between. The CDR3 reads CSARYRPTNEKLFF. Here the CDR3 DNA reads TGCAGTGCTAGATACAGACCAACTAATGAAAAACTGTTTTTT.

About this clonotype itself: Since a much larger clone is just one base distant, this may be a read error. The chain uses TRBV29-1 and TRBJ1-1; 7 nucleotides line up with TRBD1. CDR3 length: 15 residues. Germline V gene sequence: CDR1 SQVTM, CDR2 ANQGSEA. Losses at the gene ends were 7 bases for V and 5 bases for J; bases not matched to a gene: 16. The CDR3 DNA follows: TGCAGCGCTGGTGTAACAGGGGCGCTGTGGACTGAAGCTTTCTTT. Encoded protein: CSAGVTGALWTEAFF.

This clonotype was counted between two and nine times. This chain connects TRBV10-3 to TRBJ2-4; D perhaps matches TRBD2 (5 bases). The CDR3 spans 16 residues. The germline gives CDR1 ENHRY, CDR2 SYGVKD. The V gene lost 0 bases and the J gene lost 6 bases, with 15 bases spanning the gap. CDR3 DNA sequence: TGTGCCATCAGTGAGTCCGTCGGCGTTCGGGGAAACATTCAGTACTTC. This sequence encodes CAISESVGVRGNIQYF.

This clonotype was recorded a few times. The gene calls are TRBV4-1 and TRBJ2-1; tentatively, D is TRBD1 or TRBD2 (5 bases each). Trimming stripped 1 base from V and 6 bases from J, with 22 bases between. From germline, CDR1 is MGHRA and CDR2 YSYEKL. This CDR3 spans 18 amino acids. The CDR3 nucleotides are TGCGCCAGCAGCCAAGTAATTGTGTTGGGACGCACCCTCAATGAGCAGTTCTTC. Amino acid sequence: CASSQVIVLGRTLNEQFF.

This clonotype has at least ten counts. The chain recombines TRBV29-1 with TRBJ2-1; perhaps TRBD1 as D (6 bases). Trimming took off 1 base at V and 7 bases at J, with 17 bases between the two ends. This CDR3 has 15 residues. CDR1 and CDR2 from the germline V gene are SQVTM and ANQGSEA. Written as DNA, the CDR3 is TGCAGCGTTGAAGTCTTTCAGGGGCAGGGGAATGAGCAGTTCTTC. Translation: CSVEVFQGQGNEQFF.

This clonotype has ten or more counts. This sequence joins TRBV12-3 or TRBV12-4 and TRBJ2-3, with D maybe TRBD1 (5 bases). Trimming removed 8 bases at V and 0 bases at J, with 9 bases between. This CDR3 comprises 13 residues. The CDR3 coding sequence is TGTGCCAGCGGGGCGCCTAGCACAGATACGCAGTATTTT. Its protein is CASGAPSTDTQYF.

This chain connects TRBV6-6 to TRBJ2-2; D unresolved. This CDR3 region has 16 residues. V was trimmed by 0 bases and J by 0 bases, leaving 8 bases between them. Germline values: CDR1 MNHNY, CDR2 SVGAGI (reference sequence). The CDR3, as DNA: TGTGCCAGCAGTTACTCGTTTACGACGAACACCGGGGAGCTGTTTTTT. Translating gives CASSYSFTTNTGELFF.

This clonotype was recorded many times. V usage is TRBV20-1 and J usage is TRBJ2-3, with 7 bases lining up with TRBD2. V was pared by 1 base and J by 6 bases, with 4 bases of the junction left unmatched. The CDR3 has 13 residues. Looked up from germline, CDR1 is DFQATT and CDR2 is SNEGSKA (reference sequence). This CDR3 is CSARAGGVDTQYF. Written as DNA, the CDR3 is TGCAGTGCTAGAGCGGGGGGTGTGGATACGCAGTATTTT.